The sample holds a few counts of the clone carrying this T cell receptor beta chain. What it binds is not known. Study results and limitations: Tumor Tregs overlapped most with tumor, then blood, naive CD4+ cells. In terms of TCR gene usage, tumor memory CD4+ T cells clustered together with blood and lymph node memory CD4+ cells, as well as with lymph node naive CD4+ cells.

The sorted Tregs were CD4+CD25+CD127-/low cells. Semi-nested PCR with Nested Universal Primer A followed constant-region reverse priming of full-length variable regions. TCRdb fed the 5' RACE reads into MiXCR, producing one record per CDR3 protein. The data contain over 45,000 distinct CDR3 sequences, less than 30% of them singletons. Germline V gene sequence: CDR1 SGHVS, CDR2 FNYEAQ. J was trimmed by 7 bases and V by 4 bases; bases with no gene match: 7. CDR3 length: 15 amino acids. The source is a female donor with breast cancer. Sequencing used tumor-infiltrating Tregs sorted from the breast tumor. The V and J genes are TRBV7-6 and TRBJ1-6; 7 nucleotides align to TRBD1. The CDR3 DNA is TGTGCCAGCAGCTCAAGGGGGGACAGCAATTCACCCCTCCACTTT. It yields the protein CASSSRGDSNSPLHF.